This T cell receptor (beta chain) was identified in a study of shared clonotypes between healthy human individuals. CDR1 SGHRS and CDR2 YFSETQ come from the germline V gene. The CDR3 has 14 residues. The germline V and J ends were trimmed by 2 bases and 4 bases, with 12 bases remaining between them. Each PCR replicate run on unsorted PBMC took in 250 to 300 ng DNA, tens of thousands of T cell genomes. On ten immunoSEQ deep assay plates, unsorted PBMC DNA was sequenced. The assay was immunoSEQ multiplex PCR, and TCRdb's table has in-frame clones only and misses some. The sample has hundreds of thousands of clones, roughly 79% seen once.

The sequenced sample was PBMCs. The chain combines TRBV5-1 with TRBJ1-1, with D possibly matching TRBD1 (5 bases). The receptor comes from a woman aged 35 to 49 in good health. Some clones in this sample may be carry-over from other donors' samples. CDR3 residues: CASSFAPGGTEAFF. The CDR3, as DNA: TGCGCCAGCAGCTTCGCACCGGGGGGCACTGAAGCTTTCTTT. Full variable domain (rest looked up from reference TRBV5-1 and TRBJ1-1): KAGVTQTPRYLIKTRGQQVTLSCSPISGHRSVSWYQQTPGQGLQFLFEYFSETQRNKGNFPGRFSGRQFSNSRSEMNVSTLELGDSALYLCASSFAPGGTEAFFGQGTRLTVV.